This T cell receptor (beta chain) stems from a study of T cells in Graves' hyperthyroidism and ophthalmopathy. Study-level information: Peripheral blood draws took place at initial diagnosis, ahead of any treatment.

Study-wide results and limits: Model output signaled ophthalmopathy a median 6.5 months ahead of onset.

Germline assignment: CDR1 MGHRA and CDR2 YSYEKL. V dropped 4 bases and J dropped 7 bases, with 17 bases sitting between them. The CDR3 is 14 residues long. This clonotype occurred many times. The target antigen is unknown. Authors of the study amplified TCR beta CDR3 regions from RNA transcripts. A first-round RT-PCR of the TCR CDR3 used the HTBI primer set. TCRdb independently ran MiXCR on the multiplex PCR reads; one entry per CDR3 protein. The sample includes some 510,000 distinct CDR3 sequences, roughly 20% seen only once; the top ten take about a quarter. The sequencing sample was made of blood. J is TRBJ2-7 and V is TRBV4-1; D is unresolved. The sequence came from a man between 18 and 29 years old with Graves' hyperthyroidism. The chain's CDR3 is CASSLTSGVEEQYF. For the CDR3, the DNA is TGCGCCAGCAGCCTTACCTCGGGCGTCGAAGAGCAGTACTTC.